The entry below gives a single T cell receptor beta chain sequence along with its context. Its antigen is currently unknown. Data came from immunoSEQ multiplex PCR; TCRdb stores just in-frame clones and leaves some out. The table records under 150,000 clones, 80% to 85% of them present only once. This specimen belongs to a study of T cell responses to AZD1222 COVID-19 vaccine. Trimming left V 5 bases short and J 7 bases short, with 18 bases between. CDR1 is SGHDT and CDR2 is YYEEEE in the germline V gene. This CDR3 contains 15 residues. Study-wide results and caveats: Unmutated regions of variants are reportedly targeted by nearly half of spike-specific TCRs.

The chain couples TRBV5-6 to TRBJ1-4; TRBD1 might be the D (5 bases). The sequences come from peripheral blood, collected on day 0 of MenACWY control vaccination. The source of this sequence is an adult in good health. Here the CDR3 reads CASRPGTGAAEKLFF. The CDR3 region has the DNA TGTGCCAGCAGGCCCGGGACTGGAGCGGCTGAAAAACTGTTTTTT.